This T cell receptor (beta chain) was sequenced during a study of cytomegalovirus exposure and HLA in healthy donors. PCR was performed using 60 Vbeta and 13 Jbeta primers. Clones were read by immunoSEQ multiplex PCR, and TCRdb kept only the in-frame ones, dropping some. This sample yields some 94,000 clones, of which about 78% are seen a single time; around 3% belongs to the top ten. The study, taken as a whole, reports: A list of about 160 TCR beta chains associated with cytomegalovirus was given.

Germline V gene data show CDR1 as MDHEN and CDR2 as SYDVKM. Trimming took off 6 bases at V and 8 bases at J, with 13 bases between the two ends. This CDR3 spans 12 amino acids. A note on this clone: Its target is unknown.

Material for sequencing was PBMCs. This TCR was recovered from a man aged 35-49 years in good health and CMV-seronegative. V usage is TRBV28 and J usage is TRBJ1-1, with a tentative D call TRBD1 (6 bases). The CDR3: CASSRGQSEAFF. Here the CDR3 DNA reads TGTGCCAGCAGCCGAGGACAGTCAGAAGCTTTCTTT.